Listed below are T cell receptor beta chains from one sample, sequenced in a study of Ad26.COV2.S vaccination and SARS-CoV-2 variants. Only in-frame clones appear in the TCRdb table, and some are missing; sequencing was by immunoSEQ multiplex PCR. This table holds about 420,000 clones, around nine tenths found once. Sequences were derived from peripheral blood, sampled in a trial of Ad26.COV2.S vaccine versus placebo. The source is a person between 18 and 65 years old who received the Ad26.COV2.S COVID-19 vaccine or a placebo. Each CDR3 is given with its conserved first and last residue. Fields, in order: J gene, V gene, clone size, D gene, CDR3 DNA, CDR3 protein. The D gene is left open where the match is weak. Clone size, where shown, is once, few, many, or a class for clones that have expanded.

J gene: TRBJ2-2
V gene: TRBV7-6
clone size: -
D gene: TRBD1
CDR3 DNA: TGTGCCAGCAGAACGAACAGGGGAACGAACACCGGGGAGCTGTTTTTT
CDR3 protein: CASRTNRGTNTGELFF

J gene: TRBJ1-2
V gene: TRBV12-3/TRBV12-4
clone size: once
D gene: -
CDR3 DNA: TGTGCCAGCAGTTTTTCGCTTAACTATGGCTACACCTTC
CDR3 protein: CASSFSLNYGYTF

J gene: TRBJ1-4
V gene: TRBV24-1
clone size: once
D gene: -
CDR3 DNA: TGTGCCACCAGTGCCTCCCATACAACTAATGAAAAACTGTTTTTT
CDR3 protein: CATSASHTTNEKLFF

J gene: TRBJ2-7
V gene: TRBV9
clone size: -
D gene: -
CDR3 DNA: TGTGCCAGCAGCGTGTCCCCAAACCCCAGCCCCTACGAGCAGTACTTC
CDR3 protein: CASSVSPNPSPYEQYF

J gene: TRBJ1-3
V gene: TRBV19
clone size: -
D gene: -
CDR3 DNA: TGTGCCAGTAGTATAGGATCGGGACCCATCTCTGGAAACACCATATATTTT
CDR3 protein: CASSIGSGPISGNTIYF

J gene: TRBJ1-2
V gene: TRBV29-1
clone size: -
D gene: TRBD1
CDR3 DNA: TGCAGCGTTGAAAATCGGGCTACAGGGGGCGATGGCTACACCTTC
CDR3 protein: CSVENRATGGDGYTF

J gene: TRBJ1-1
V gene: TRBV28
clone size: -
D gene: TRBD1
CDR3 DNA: TGTGCCAGCAGTCCCCTGGAGGGGGCATATATTACTGAAGCTTTCTTT
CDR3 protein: CASSPLEGAYITEAFF

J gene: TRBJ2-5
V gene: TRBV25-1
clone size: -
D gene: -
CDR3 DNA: TGTGCCAGCAGGGAGGGTAGGAAGACCCAGTACTTC
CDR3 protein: CASREGRKTQYF

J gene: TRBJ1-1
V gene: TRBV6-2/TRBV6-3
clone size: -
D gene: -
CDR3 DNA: TGTGCCAGCAGCCCACTGACGATGAACACTGAAGCTTTCTTT
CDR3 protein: CASSPLTMNTEAFF

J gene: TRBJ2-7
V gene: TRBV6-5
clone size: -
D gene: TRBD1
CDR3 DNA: TGTGCCAGCAGTCTCGGACAGGGGGCTTCGTACGAGCAGTACTTC
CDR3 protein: CASSLGQGASYEQYF

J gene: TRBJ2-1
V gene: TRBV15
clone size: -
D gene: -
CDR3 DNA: TGTGCCACCAGCAGCTATCTAGGAGGCCACAATGAGCAGTTCTTC
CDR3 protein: CATSSYLGGHNEQFF

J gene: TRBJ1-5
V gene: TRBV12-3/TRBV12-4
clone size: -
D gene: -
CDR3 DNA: TGTGCCAGCAGTTTATGGTTCGATCAGCCCCAGCATTTT
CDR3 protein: CASSLWFDQPQHF

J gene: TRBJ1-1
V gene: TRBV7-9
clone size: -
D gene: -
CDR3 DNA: TGTGCCAGCAGCAACCGGGACGTCAAGAAAATGAACACTGAAGCTTTCTTT
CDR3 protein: CASSNRDVKKMNTEAFF

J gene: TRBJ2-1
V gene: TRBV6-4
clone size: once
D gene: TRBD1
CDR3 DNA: TGTGCCAGCAGTGGTGGGACAGGGGCTTACAATGAGCAGTTCTTC
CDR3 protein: CASSGGTGAYNEQFF

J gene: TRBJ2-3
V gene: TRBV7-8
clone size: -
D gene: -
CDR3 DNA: TGTGCCAGCAGCTTTAGTAGGGGCACAGATACGCAGTATTTT
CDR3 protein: CASSFSRGTDTQYF

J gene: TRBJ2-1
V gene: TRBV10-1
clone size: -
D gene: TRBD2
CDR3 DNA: TGCGCCAGCAGCGCGAACGGGAGGGAGCAGTTCTTC
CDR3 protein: CASSANGREQFF

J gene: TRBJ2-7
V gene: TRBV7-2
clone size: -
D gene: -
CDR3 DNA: TGTGCCAGCAGCTTAGCGGTAGGGTCGAACGAGCAGTACTTC
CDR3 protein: CASSLAVGSNEQYF

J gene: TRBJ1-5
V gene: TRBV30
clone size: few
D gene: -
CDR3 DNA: TGTGCCTGGAGCCAAGCCGGGACCCCCGAGCATTTT
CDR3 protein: CAWSQAGTPEHF

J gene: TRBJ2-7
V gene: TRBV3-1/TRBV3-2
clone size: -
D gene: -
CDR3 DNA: TGTGCCAGCAGCCACCCAGGGGCCTACGAGCAGTACTTC
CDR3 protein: CASSHPGAYEQYF

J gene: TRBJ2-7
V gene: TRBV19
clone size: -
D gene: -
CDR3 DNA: TGTGCCTCAAGAGGGGGTAGCTACGAGCAGTACTTC
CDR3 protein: CASRGGSYEQYF

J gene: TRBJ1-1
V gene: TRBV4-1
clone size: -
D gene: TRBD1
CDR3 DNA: TGCGCCAGCAGCCCTGTGGACAGGGGAGAAGCTTTCTTT
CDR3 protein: CASSPVDRGEAFF

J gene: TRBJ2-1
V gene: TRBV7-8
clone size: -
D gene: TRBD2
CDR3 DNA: TGTGCCAGCAGCTTAGGGTCTAGCGGGGGAGGAGAGCAGTTCTTC
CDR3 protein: CASSLGSSGGGEQFF

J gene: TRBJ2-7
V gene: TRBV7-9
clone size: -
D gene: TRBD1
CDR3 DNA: TGTGCCAGCAGCGGCCCGGGACAGGGGGCGACCTACGAGCAGTACTTC
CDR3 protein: CASSGPGQGATYEQYF

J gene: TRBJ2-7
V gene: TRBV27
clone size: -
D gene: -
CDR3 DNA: TGTGCCAGCGTCGGGTGGGACTACGAGCAGTACTTC
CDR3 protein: CASVGWDYEQYF

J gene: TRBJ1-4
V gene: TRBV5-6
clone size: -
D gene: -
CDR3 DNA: TGTGCCAGCAGTCGCTTGGGCGGCGAAAAACTGTTTTTT
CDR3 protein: CASSRLGGEKLFF

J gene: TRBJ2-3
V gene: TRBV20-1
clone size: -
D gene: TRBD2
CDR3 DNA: TGCAGTGCTAGTCTAGCGGGGGGCACAGATACGCAGTATTTT
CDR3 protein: CSASLAGGTDTQYF

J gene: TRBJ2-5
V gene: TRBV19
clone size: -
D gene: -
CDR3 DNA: TGTGCCAGTAGTACTCTCACTCTAACAGGACGCGAAGAGACCCAGTACTTC
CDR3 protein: CASSTLTLTGREETQYF

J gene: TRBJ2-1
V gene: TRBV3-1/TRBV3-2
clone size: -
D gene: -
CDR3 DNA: TGTGCCAGCAGCCAAGAAAGGATCCCCACCCTCATCAATGAGCAGTTCTTC
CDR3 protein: CASSQERIPTLINEQFF

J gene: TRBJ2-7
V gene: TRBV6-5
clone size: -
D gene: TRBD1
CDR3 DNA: TGTGCCAGCAGTCGGGACAGGCCCTCCTACGAGCAGTACTTC
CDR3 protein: CASSRDRPSYEQYF

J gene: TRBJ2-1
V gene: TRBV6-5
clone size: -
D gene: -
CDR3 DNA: TGTGCCAGCAGTTCTGATCGTGGGCAGTTCTTC
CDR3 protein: CASSSDRGQFF

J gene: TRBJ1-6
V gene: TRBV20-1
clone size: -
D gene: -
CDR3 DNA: TGCAGTGCTAGTGACAGGCCAGGAAGCGGTTCACCCCTCCACTTT
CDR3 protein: CSASDRPGSGSPLHF

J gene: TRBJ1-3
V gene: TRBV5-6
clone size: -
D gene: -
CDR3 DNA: TGTGCCAGCAGCCTCTCCGGGGGCGCTGGAAACACCATATATTTT
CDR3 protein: CASSLSGGAGNTIYF

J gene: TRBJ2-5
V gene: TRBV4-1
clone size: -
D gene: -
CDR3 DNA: TGCGCCAGCAGCAGGGGGTTTTTAGAGACCCAGTACTTC
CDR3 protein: CASSRGFLETQYF

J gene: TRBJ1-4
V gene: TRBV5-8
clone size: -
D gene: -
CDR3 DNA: TGTGCCAGCAGTTCGGACACCACAACTAATGAAAAACTGTTTTTT
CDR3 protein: CASSSDTTTNEKLFF

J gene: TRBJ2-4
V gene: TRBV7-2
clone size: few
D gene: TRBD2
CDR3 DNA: TGTGCCAGCAGCTCCCCGACTAGCGGGGGGGCTGGGAACATTCAGTACTTC
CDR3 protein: CASSSPTSGGAGNIQYF

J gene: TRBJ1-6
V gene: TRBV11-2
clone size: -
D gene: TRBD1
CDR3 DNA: TGTGCCAGCAGCTTCAAGAGACAGGGGGGGGGTTCACCCCTCCACTTT
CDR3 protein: CASSFKRQGGGSPLHF

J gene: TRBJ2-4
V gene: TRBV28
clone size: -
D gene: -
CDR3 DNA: TGTGCCAGCAGTTCCCGAGGACACTTAGCCAAAAACATTCAGTACTTC
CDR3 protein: CASSSRGHLAKNIQYF

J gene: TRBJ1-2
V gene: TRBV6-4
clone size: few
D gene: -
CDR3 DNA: TGTGCCAGCAGCGAGAGGGCAGGGGACCCCTCCATCTATGGCTACACCTTC
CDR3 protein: CASSERAGDPSIYGYTF

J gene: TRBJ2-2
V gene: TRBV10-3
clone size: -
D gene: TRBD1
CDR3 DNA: TGTGCCATCAGCGCGGACAGGCAAACCGGGGAGCTGTTTTTT
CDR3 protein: CAISADRQTGELFF

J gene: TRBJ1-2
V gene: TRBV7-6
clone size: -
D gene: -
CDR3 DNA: TGTGCCAGCAGCTTAGGTACGAACAATAACTATGGCTACACCTTC
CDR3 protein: CASSLGTNNNYGYTF

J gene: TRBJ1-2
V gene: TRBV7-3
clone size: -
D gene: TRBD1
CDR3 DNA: TGTGCCAGCAGCCCAAACCCCGGGACAGGGACCGGCTACACCTTC
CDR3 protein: CASSPNPGTGTGYTF

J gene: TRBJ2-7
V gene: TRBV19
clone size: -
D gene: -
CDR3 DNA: TGTGCCAGTACTGCGGGCTTGGGGGACGAGCAGTACTTC
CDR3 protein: CASTAGLGDEQYF

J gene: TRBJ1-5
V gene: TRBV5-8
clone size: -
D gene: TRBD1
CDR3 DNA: TGTGCCAGCAGCCGCTTCAGGGGGGGTCAGCCCCAGCATTTT
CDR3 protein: CASSRFRGGQPQHF

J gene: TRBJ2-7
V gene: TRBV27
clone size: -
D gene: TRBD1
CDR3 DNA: TGTGCCAGCAGTCGGGGACAGGGGGCCAACGAGCAGTACTTC
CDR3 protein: CASSRGQGANEQYF

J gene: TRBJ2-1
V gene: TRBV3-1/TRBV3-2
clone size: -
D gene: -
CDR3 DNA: TGTGCCAGCAGCCAAGACAGAAACAATGAGCAGTTCTTC
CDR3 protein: CASSQDRNNEQFF

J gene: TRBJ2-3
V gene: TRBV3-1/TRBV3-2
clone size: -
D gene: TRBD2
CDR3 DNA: TGTGCCAGCAGCCAAGATAGACTAGCGGGACCCCTGGTGGATACGCAGTATTTT
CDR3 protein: CASSQDRLAGPLVDTQYF

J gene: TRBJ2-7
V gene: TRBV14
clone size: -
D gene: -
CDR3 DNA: TGTGCCAGCAGCCACGTCGTTAGCCCTGGGCCACACGAGCAGTACTTC
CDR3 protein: CASSHVVSPGPHEQYF

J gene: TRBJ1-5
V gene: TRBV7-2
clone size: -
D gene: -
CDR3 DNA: TGTGCCAGCAGCTTAGCAGGCACGCAGGGAAGCTTCCAGCCCCAGCATTTT
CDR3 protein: CASSLAGTQGSFQPQHF

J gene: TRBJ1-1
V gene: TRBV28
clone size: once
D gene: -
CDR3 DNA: TGTGCCAGCAGTTGGTCAGGGAACACTGAAGCTTTCTTT
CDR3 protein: CASSWSGNTEAFF

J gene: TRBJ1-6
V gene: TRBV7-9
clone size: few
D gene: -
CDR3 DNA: TGTGCCAGCAGCCAGGATAATCGGGGCTCACCCCTCCACTTT
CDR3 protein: CASSQDNRGSPLHF

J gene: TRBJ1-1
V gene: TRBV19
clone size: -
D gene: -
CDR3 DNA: TGTGCCAGTAGTATAGTCGTCCACACTGAAGCTTTCTTT
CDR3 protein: CASSIVVHTEAFF

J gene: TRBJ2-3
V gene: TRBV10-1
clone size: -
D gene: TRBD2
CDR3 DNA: TGCGCCAGCTCCCCGGGGGGTTCTCTCACAGATACGCAGTATTTT
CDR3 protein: CASSPGGSLTDTQYF

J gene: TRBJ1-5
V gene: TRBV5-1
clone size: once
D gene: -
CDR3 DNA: TGCGCCAGCAGCTTGGATGGGGGCGGCCCCCAGCATTTT
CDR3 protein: CASSLDGGGPQHF

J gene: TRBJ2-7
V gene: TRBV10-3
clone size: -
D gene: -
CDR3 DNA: TGTGCCATCAGTGAGTCGAAGGGTGGCGAGCAGTACTTC
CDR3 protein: CAISESKGGEQYF

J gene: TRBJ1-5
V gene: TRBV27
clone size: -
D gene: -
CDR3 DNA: TGTGCCAGCAGTTTGTGGGCGGGGCCCTATCAGCCCCAGCATTTT
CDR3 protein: CASSLWAGPYQPQHF